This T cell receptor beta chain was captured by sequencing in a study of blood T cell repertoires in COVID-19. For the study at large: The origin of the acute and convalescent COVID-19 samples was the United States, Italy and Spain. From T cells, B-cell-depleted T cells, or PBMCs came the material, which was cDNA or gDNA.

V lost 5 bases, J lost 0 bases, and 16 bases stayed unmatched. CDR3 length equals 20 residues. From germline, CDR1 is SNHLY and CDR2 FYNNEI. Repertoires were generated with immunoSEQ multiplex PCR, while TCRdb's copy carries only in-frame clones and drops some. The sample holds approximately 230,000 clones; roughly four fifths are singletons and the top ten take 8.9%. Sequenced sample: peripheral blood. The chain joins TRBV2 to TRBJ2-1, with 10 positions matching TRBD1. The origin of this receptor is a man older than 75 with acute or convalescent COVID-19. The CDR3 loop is CASSQRKPGQGPSSYNEQFF. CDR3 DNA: TGTGCCAGCAGTCAGAGGAAGCCGGGACAGGGGCCGAGCTCCTACAATGAGCAGTTCTTC.